The present T cell receptor (beta chain) was sequenced within a study of blood T cell repertoires in COVID-19. Study summary: Both acute and convalescent COVID-19 samples were obtained from the United States, Italy and Spain. PBMCs, B-cell-depleted T cells, or T cells provided the cDNA or gDNA that made up the material.

Sequencing used immunoSEQ multiplex PCR; TCRdb keeps in-frame clones, though not all of them. This table holds about 99,000 clones, more than 85% found once. The V end lost 0 bases, the J end lost 3 bases, and 15 bases lay between the germline ends. Germline lookup yields CDR1 MGHRA and CDR2 YSYEKL. This CDR3 has 16 residues. The sequenced material came from peripheral blood. The genes are TRBV4-1 and TRBJ2-7; possible D gene TRBD2, 6 bases. The TCR sequence derives from a human donor in a cohort sampled during active COVID-19. The CDR3 spells CASSQDNAGTNYEQYF. CDR3 sequence (DNA): TGCGCCAGCAGCCAAGACAATGCGGGAACCAACTACGAGCAGTACTTC.